Following are 27 T cell receptor beta chains from one sample sequenced in a study of blood T cells in healthy people across ages. Primed by a sample-barcoded 5' primer and a J-beta primer mix, a second PCR proceeded for 7 to 11 cycles. TCRdb recomputed calls from the 5' RACE reads with MiXCR, one row per CDR3 protein. The data contain hundreds of thousands of distinct CDR3 sequences, roughly 56% of them singletons. Input material: blood. Receptors were obtained from a man aged 40-49 years in good health.

This clonotype was found a few times. At one end the junction does not follow the germline gene, possibly because of a read error. The chain carries TRBV5-1 and TRBJ2-3; TRBD1 matches 11 bases. Germline V lookup: CDR1 SGHRS, CDR2 YFSETQ. CDR3 length: 15 residues. The CDR3 coding sequence is TGTGCCAGCAGCGCGGGACAGGGGGGCACAGATACGCAGTATTTT. This translates into CASSAGQGGTDTQYF.

The chain links TRBV19 to TRBJ2-7; D gene unclear. The tail of the sequence fits TRBJ2-5 better, so the J call may be wrong. The CDR3 has 14 amino acids. From germline, CDR1 is LNHDA and CDR2 SQIVND (reference sequence). The CDR3 protein is CASSYGWKGETQYF. As DNA, the CDR3 is TGTGCCAGTAGTTACGGGTGGAAAGGAGAGACCCAGTACTTC.

The chain combines TRBV9 with TRBJ2-1; D perhaps matches TRBD1 (5 bases). Germline V gene sequence: CDR1 SGDLS, CDR2 YYNGEE. CDR3 length: 15 amino acids. The V gene lost 0 bases and the J gene lost 6 bases, with 13 bases spanning the gap. The CDR3, as DNA: TGTGCCAGCAGCGTAGATCTTCAGGGCGGCAATGAGCAGTTCTTC. It encodes CASSVDLQGGNEQFF.

The genes are TRBV21-1 and TRBJ1-1; TRBD1, the table's D call, lacks a check against the DNA. TRBV21-1 is annotated as a pseudogene. This CDR3 region has 13 residues. In DNA, the CDR3 is TGTGCCAGCAGCAAAGATGGAAAGGGGGAAGCTTTCTTT. This translates into CASSKDGKGEAFF.

This clonotype appeared a few times. The J gene is TRBJ2-5, the V gene TRBV13, with 9 positions matching TRBD1. V gave up 4 bases and J gave up 3 bases; unmatched junction bases: 3. The CDR3 totals 14 residues. Germline V gene data show CDR1 as PRHDT and CDR2 as FYEKMQ (reference sequence). The chain's CDR3 is CASSYDRGKETQYF. The CDR3 DNA is TGTGCCAGCAGCTACGACAGGGGGAAAGAGACCCAGTACTTC. The full variable domain, with the rest looked up from reference TRBV13 and TRBJ2-5, is AAGVIQSPRHLIKEKRETATLKCYPIPRHDTVYWYQQGPGQDPQFLISFYEKMQSDKGSIPDRFSAQQFSDYHSELNMSSLELGDSALYFCASSYDRGKETQYFGPGTRLLVL.

The table lists this clonotype with a few counts. This chain joins TRBV5-1 and TRBJ2-7; D is tentatively TRBD1 or TRBD2 (5 bases each). This CDR3 has 15 residues. Germline V lookup: CDR1 SGHRS, CDR2 YFSETQ. V gave up 1 base and J gave up 3 bases, with 14 bases separating them. The CDR3 DNA follows: TGCGCCAGCAGCTTGTCTCCCGGGACCATCTACGAGCAGTACTTC. Amino acids: CASSLSPGTIYEQYF.

The rearrangement uses TRBV12-5 and TRBJ2-7; D call uncertain. Germline V lookup: CDR1 LGHNT, CDR2 FRNRAP. The V gene lost 6 bases and the J gene lost 6 bases, with 15 bases spanning the gap. The CDR3 extends over 13 amino acids. The DNA of the CDR3 is TGTGCTAGTGGAATAGACGCCCTCCCCGAGCAGTACTTC. Translated, it gives CASGIDALPEQYF. Filled out from reference TRBV12-5 and TRBJ2-7, the complete variable domain reads DARVTQTPRHKVTEMGQEVTMRCQPILGHNTVFWYRQTMMQGLELLAYFRNRAPLDDSGMPKDRFSAEMPDATLATLKIQPSEPRDSAVYFCASGIDALPEQYFGPGTRLTVT.

In this sample, this clonotype turned up a few times. V usage is TRBV5-1 and J usage is TRBJ2-5; D gene ambiguous. With 7 bases removed from V and 3 bases from J, the gap between germline ends came to 25 bases. Germline V lookup: CDR1 SGHRS, CDR2 YFSETQ. The CDR3 extends over 17 amino acids. CDR3 loop: CASDRYSRVPGEETQYF. In DNA, the CDR3 is TGCGCCAGCGACCGATACTCACGGGTCCCTGGGGAAGAGACCCAGTACTTC. Using reference TRBV5-1 and TRBJ2-5 for the parts outside the CDR3, the full variable domain is KAGVTQTPRYLIKTRGQQVTLSCSPISGHRSVSWYQQTPGQGLQFLFEYFSETQRNKGNFPGRFSGRQFSNSRSEMNVSTLELGDSALYLCASDRYSRVPGEETQYFGPGTRLLVL.

This chain connects TRBV20-1 to TRBJ2-1; TRBD1 aligns across 10 bases. V lost 1 base and J lost 1; bases outside the gene matches: 10. The CDR3 runs 18 residues. Germline assignment: CDR1 DFQATT and CDR2 SNEGSKA (reference sequence). The CDR3 here is CSARVGTGDPKSYNEQFF. CDR3 DNA: TGCAGTGCTAGAGTCGGGACAGGGGACCCCAAATCCTACAATGAGCAGTTCTTC.

In this sample, this clonotype turned up a few times. The V and J genes are TRBV20-1 and TRBJ2-1; unclear D gene. Trimming took 3 bases from V and 8 from J, leaving 14 bases between them. The CDR3 contains 13 residues. The germline CDR1 and CDR2 sequences are DFQATT and SNEGSKA (reference sequence). DNA for the CDR3: TGCAGTGCTAGGCCCCTACGATCCCATGAGCAGTTCTTC. Amino acid sequence: CSARPLRSHEQFF.

In DNA form, the CDR3 reads TGTGCCAGCAGCCTCCCGCCTGAGCTAGCGGGAGTTTTGGATGAGCAGTTCTTC. This translates into CASSLPPELAGVLDEQFF. This chain links TRBV7-6 with TRBJ2-1; 10 nucleotides align to TRBD2. The CDR3 sequence is 18 residues long. Unmatched junction bases numbered 18, after V lost 5 bases and J lost 8 bases. Germline values: CDR1 SGHVS, CDR2 FNYEAQ.

This chain connects TRBV29-1 to TRBJ1-2; 7 bases fit TRBD1. The germline gives CDR1 SQVTM, CDR2 ANQGSEA. The CDR3 totals 13 residues. The V gene end was trimmed by 4 bases and the J gene end by 5 bases; junction bases not matched to a gene: 7. The CDR3 loop reads CSVGQGDLYGYTF. In nucleotides, the CDR3 is TGCAGCGTTGGTCAGGGGGATTTATATGGCTACACCTTC.

The chain employs TRBV27 and TRBJ2-1, with TRBD2 identical over 7 bases. V lost 4 bases to trimming and J lost 4 bases; unmatched junction nucleotides: 10. Per the germline V gene, CDR1 is MNHEY and CDR2 is SMNVEV (reference sequence). The CDR3 length is 16 residues. The CDR3 nucleotides read TGTGCCAGCAGTTCCATCCGGGTAGCGGGTTACAATGAGCAGTTCTTC. Translating it yields CASSSIRVAGYNEQFF.

This clonotype was counted a single time. This rearrangement joins TRBV4-1 to TRBJ2-3; TRBD2 matches at 8 bases. V was pared by 4 bases and J by 4 bases, with 7 bases of the junction left unmatched. Germline V gene sequence: CDR1 MGHRA, CDR2 YSYEKL. The CDR3 is 15 residues long. CDR3 residues: CASSLVAGLADTQYF. The DNA for the CDR3 is TGCGCCAGCAGCCTTGTAGCGGGATTGGCAGATACGCAGTATTTT.

The V and J genes are TRBV9 and TRBJ2-5, with 12 bases aligning to TRBD2. This CDR3 is 19 amino acids long. Trimming at V came to 5 bases and at J to 4 bases, leaving 18 bases not matched to a gene. Germline CDR1 is SGDLS and CDR2 is YYNGEE. The CDR3 nucleotides read TGTGCCAGCAGTGAGCCCTCCGGGACTAGCGGGTGGGGGGGAGAGACCCAGTACTTC. The encoded protein is CASSEPSGTSGWGGETQYF.

This sequence joins TRBV24-1 and TRBJ2-5; D possibly uses TRBD1 or TRBD2 (6 bases each). The end of the DNA aligns better with TRBJ2-7, so the J call may be wrong. Germline CDR1 is KGHDR and CDR2 is SFDVKD. The CDR3 extends over 18 amino acids. As DNA, the CDR3 is TGTGCCACCAGTGAGGGGGGACAAGTTGGGAGGACCAAGAACGAGCAGTACTTC. This gives the protein CATSEGGQVGRTKNEQYF.

The chain is built from TRBV25-1 and TRBJ2-7, with TRBD1 matching 7 bases. Gene TRBJ2-5 matches the end of the DNA better, so the J call may be wrong. Per germline, CDR1 MGHDK and CDR2 SYGVNS. The CDR3 has 15 amino acids. The CDR3 region is CASSGHRGLGETQYF. CDR3 bases: TGTGCCAGCAGTGGGCACAGGGGATTGGGGGAGACCCAGTACTTC.

Only a few counts were recorded for this clonotype. The chain employs TRBV7-3 and TRBJ1-3; D not resolved. In germline, CDR1 is SGHTA, CDR2 FQGTGA. The length of the CDR3 is 14 residues. V lost 1 base, J lost 6 bases, and 10 bases lay in between. CDR3 sequence reads: CASSLIPGSNTIYF. The CDR3 DNA follows: TGTGCCAGCAGCTTAATACCCGGGTCAAACACCATATATTTT.

On this clonotype itself: One end of the junction fails to match germline, which may point to a read error. The rearrangement uses TRBV27 and TRBJ2-1; the match to TRBD2 covers 7 bases. Germline V gene lookup returns CDR1 MNHEY and CDR2 SMNVEV (reference sequence). The CDR3 is 14 amino acids. CDR3 DNA sequence: TGTACCAGCCGTCTTTCTACTAGCGACAATGAGCAGTTCTTC. Its translation is CTSRLSTSDNEQFF.

This chain connects TRBV18 to TRBJ2-2; D possibly corresponds to TRBD1 (5 bases). CDR1 and CDR2 from the germline V gene are KGHSH and LQKENI. V lost 2 bases to trimming and J lost 3 bases, with 16 bases between them. The CDR3 spans 17 residues. The CDR3 DNA is TGTGCCAGCTCACCATGGTTGGCAGGGTCCCACACCGGGGAGCTGTTTTTT. Translated: CASSPWLAGSHTGELFF.

This clonotype was recorded only once. The gene calls are TRBV28 and TRBJ1-1, with TRBD1 as a possible D gene (5 bases). This CDR3 has 13 amino acids. The germline CDR1 and CDR2 sequences are MDHEN and SYDVKM. Deletions cut 4 bases from V and 6 bases from J, with 12 bases between. The CDR3 DNA sequence: TGTGCCAGCAGTTCCGAGGGGTTCCCTGAAGCTTTCTTT. Translation: CASSSEGFPEAFF.

Written as DNA, the CDR3 is TGCAGTGCCGCGCAGACAGGGGGAAATCAGCCCCAGCATTTT. The encoded protein is CSAAQTGGNQPQHF. The chain links TRBV20-1 to TRBJ1-5; 9 nucleotides match TRBD1. The germline V gene encodes CDR1 DFQATT and CDR2 SNEGSKA (reference sequence). The CDR3 loop spans 14 amino acids. The V gene end was trimmed by 6 bases and the J gene end by 4 bases; junction bases not matched to a gene: 7.

J is TRBJ2-3 and V is TRBV29-1; 7 bases map to TRBD1. Germline V CDR1 and CDR2: SQVTM, ANQGSEA. The CDR3 spans 13 residues. Trimming cost V 7 bases and J 2 bases; bases outside gene matches: 6. The CDR3 sequence is CSARQGNTDTQYF. CDR3 sequence (DNA): TGCAGCGCCAGACAGGGTAACACAGATACGCAGTATTTT.

The chain carries TRBV5-1 and TRBJ2-1; 8 bases are a match to TRBD2. CDR3 length: 15 residues. Germline loops: CDR1 SGHRS, CDR2 YFSETQ. V was pared by 4 bases and J by 9 bases, with 12 bases of the junction left unmatched. The CDR3 nucleotides are TGCGCCAGCAGCCCCCCGGGGGGGGAGCACTCTGAGCAGTTCTTC. It is translated as CASSPPGGEHSEQFF.

This clonotype was recorded only once. The chain recombines TRBV3-1 with TRBJ1-2; D perhaps matches TRBD1 (6 bases). The CDR3 has 15 residues. The germline V gene has CDR1 LGHDT and CDR2 YNNKEL (reference sequence). The V end lost 4 bases, the J end lost 7 bases, and 19 bases lay between the germline ends. The CDR3 nucleotides read TGTGCCAGCAGCCCGCTGTTTACAGGGAACGGTGGCTACACCTTC. Its protein product is CASSPLFTGNGGYTF.

This chain uses TRBV6-5 with TRBJ2-2; the D is unclear. This CDR3 is 14 amino acids long. Germline CDR1 reads MNHEY; CDR2 reads SVGAGI. V was pared by 3 bases and J by 4 bases, with 9 bases between. The CDR3 sequence is CASSYFGFTGELFF. The CDR3 DNA is TGTGCCAGCAGTTATTTCGGTTTCACCGGGGAGCTGTTTTTT.

The chain uses TRBV12-3 or TRBV12-4 and TRBJ2-5; D remains unclear. The CDR3 contains 14 residues. V gave up 3 bases and J gave up 11 bases, with 19 bases separating them. DNA for the CDR3: TGTGCCAGCAGTTTGTCGTCTAGTGCCAATGAGCAGTACTTC. Translated, it gives CASSLSSSANEQYF.